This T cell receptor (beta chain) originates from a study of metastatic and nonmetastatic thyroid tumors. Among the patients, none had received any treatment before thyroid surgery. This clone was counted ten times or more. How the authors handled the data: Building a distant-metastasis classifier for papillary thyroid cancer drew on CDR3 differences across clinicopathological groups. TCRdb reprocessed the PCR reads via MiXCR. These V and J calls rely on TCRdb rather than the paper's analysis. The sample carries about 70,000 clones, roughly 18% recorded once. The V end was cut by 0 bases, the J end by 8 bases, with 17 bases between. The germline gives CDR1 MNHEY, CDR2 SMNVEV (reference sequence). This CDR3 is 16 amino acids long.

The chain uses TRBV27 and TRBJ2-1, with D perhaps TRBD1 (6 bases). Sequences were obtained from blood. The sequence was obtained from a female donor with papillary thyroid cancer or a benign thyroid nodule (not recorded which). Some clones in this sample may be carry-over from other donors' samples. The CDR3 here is CASSLSLAGEKDEQFF. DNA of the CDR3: TGTGCCAGCAGTTTATCGTTGGCAGGGGAGAAGGATGAGCAGTTCTTC.